This TCR beta chain comes out of a study of CD8 T cells in Susac syndrome. Points from the study as a whole: It was acknowledged by the study that relatively few individuals were included in its TCR sequencing and HLA analysis.

An amount of RNA that ranged from roughly 0.5 to 1 ug was reverse transcribed with random hexamers. immunoSEQ multiplex PCR amplified TCR beta CDR3 across 54 Vbeta, 13 Jbeta. TCRdb independently ran MiXCR on the immunoSEQ multiplex PCR reads; one entry per CDR3 protein. Among 150,000 to 250,000 distinct CDR3 sequences listed, more than 90% were seen once. Sequencing of TCR beta was performed on blood CD8+ and CD4+ T cells. Bulk CD8+ and CD4+ cells came from magnetic negative isolation; CD8+ TEMRA by FACS. The CDR3 runs 14 residues. V shed 5 bases, J shed 5 bases, and the junction held 2 bases outside the gene matches. The germline CDR1 and CDR2 sequences are DFQATT and SNEGSKA (reference sequence). On this clonotype itself: Antigen specificity is unknown.

This chain links TRBV20-1 with TRBJ2-3; TRBD2 aligns across 15 bases. Source material: CD4+ T cells from PBMCs. The receptor was isolated from a human donor with multiple sclerosis. The CDR3 coding sequence is TGCAGTGCTCCGGGACTAGCGGGGGGAGATACGCAGTATTTT. This sequence encodes CSAPGLAGGDTQYF.